The present entry profiles one T cell receptor beta chain with its context. Profiled with immunoSEQ multiplex PCR; TCRdb holds only in-frame clones, not every one. The data show hundreds of thousands of clones, around nine tenths seen once. The source of the sample is a study of blood T cell repertoires in COVID-19. The wider study: Nucleic acid was either cDNA or gDNA, and it came from T cells, B-cell-depleted T cells, or PBMCs.

Between the trimmed V and J ends, which lost 2 bases and 0 bases, there was a span of 13 bases. The CDR3 is made up of 16 amino acids. The germline V gene has CDR1 SGHNT and CDR2 YYREEE (reference sequence). Participants spanned ages about 18 to 95 years and resided in 20 to 25 US areas. Sequenced sample: PBMCs or T cells enriched from blood (not recorded which). This sequence was found in a man aged 55 to 69 who had recovered from COVID-19. The chain links TRBV5-4 to TRBJ2-3, with a tentative D call TRBD2 (5 bases). CDR3 protein: CASSFGERRSTDTQYF. For the CDR3, the DNA is TGTGCCAGCAGCTTCGGGGAACGGAGGAGCACAGATACGCAGTATTTT.